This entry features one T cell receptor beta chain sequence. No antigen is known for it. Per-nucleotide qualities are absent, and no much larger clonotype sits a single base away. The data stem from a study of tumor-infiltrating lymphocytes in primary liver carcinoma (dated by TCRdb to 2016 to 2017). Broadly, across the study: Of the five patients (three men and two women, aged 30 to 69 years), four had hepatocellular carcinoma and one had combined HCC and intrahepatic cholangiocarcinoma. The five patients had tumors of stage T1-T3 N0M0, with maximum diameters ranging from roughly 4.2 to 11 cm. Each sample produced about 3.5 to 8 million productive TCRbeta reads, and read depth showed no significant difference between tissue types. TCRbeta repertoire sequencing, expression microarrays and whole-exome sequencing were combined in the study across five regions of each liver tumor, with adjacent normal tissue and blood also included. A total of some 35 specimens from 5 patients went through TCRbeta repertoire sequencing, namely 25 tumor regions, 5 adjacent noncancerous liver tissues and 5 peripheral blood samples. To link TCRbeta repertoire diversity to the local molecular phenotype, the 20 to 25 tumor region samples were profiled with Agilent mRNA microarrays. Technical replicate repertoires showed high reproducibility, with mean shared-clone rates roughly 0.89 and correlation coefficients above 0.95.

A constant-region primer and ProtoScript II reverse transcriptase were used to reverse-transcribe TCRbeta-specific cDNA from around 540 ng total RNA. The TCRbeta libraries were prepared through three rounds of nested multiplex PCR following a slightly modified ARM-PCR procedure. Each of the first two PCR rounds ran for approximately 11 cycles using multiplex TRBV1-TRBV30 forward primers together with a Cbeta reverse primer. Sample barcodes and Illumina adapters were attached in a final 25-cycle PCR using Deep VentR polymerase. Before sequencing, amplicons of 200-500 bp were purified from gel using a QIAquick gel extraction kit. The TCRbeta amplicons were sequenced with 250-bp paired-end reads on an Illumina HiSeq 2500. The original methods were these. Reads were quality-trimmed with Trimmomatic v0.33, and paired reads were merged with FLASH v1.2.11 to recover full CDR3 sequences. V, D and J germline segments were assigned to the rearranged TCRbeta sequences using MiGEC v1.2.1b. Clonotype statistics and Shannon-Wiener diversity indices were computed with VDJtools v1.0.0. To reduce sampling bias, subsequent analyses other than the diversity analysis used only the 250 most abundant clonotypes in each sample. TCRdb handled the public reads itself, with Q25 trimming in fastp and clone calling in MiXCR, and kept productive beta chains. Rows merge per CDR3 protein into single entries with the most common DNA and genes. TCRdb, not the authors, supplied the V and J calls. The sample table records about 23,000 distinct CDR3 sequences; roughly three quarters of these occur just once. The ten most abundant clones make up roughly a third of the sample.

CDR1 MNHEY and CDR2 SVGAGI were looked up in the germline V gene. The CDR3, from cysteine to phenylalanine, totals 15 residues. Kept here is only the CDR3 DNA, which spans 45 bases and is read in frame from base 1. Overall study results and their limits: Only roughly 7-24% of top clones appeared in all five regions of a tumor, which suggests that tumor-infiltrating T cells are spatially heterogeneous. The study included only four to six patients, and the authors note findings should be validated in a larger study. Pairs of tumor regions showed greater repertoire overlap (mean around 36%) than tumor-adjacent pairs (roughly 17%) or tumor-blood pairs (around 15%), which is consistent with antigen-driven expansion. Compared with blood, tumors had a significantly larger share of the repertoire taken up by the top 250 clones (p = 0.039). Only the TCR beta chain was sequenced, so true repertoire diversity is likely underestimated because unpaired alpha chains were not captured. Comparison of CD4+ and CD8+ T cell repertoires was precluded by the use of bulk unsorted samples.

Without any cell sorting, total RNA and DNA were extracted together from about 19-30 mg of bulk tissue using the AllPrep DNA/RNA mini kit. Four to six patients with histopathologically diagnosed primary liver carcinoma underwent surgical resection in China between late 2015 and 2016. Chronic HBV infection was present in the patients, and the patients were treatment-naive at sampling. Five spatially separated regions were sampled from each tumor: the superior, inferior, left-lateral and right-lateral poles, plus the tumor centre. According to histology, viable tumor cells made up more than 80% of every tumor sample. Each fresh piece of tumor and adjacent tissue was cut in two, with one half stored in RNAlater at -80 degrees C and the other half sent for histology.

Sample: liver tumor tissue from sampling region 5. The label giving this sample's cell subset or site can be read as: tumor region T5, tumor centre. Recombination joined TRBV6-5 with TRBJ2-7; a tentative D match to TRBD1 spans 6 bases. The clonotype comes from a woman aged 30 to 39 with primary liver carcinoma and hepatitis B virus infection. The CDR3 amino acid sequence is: CARTYKDSSSYEQYF. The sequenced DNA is TGTGCTAGGACTTACAAGGACAGCAGCTCCTACGAGCAGTACTTC.